The 17 T cell receptor beta chains listed next were all sequenced from one sample in a study of CD8 T cells in Susac syndrome. An input of roughly 0.5 to 1 ug of RNA was subjected to reverse transcription using random hexamers. TCRdb reanalysed the immunoSEQ multiplex PCR reads using MiXCR and keeps one entry per CDR3 protein. The repertoire holds about 25,000 distinct CDR3 sequences, with approximately 94% as singletons. The sequenced sample was CD8+ T cells from PBMCs. These receptor sequences come from a human donor in good health.

The chain carries TRBV5-4 and TRBJ2-1; D remains ambiguous. V gave up 0 bases and J gave up 6 bases, with 7 bases separating them. This CDR3 is built from 13 residues. Germline CDR1 and CDR2: SGHNT and YYREEE (reference sequence). CDR3: CASSLATFNEQFF. Written as DNA, the CDR3 is TGTGCCAGCAGCTTGGCTACCTTCAATGAGCAGTTCTTC.

The CDR3 reads CASSVTGTGLVAGEQYF. The CDR3 DNA reads as TGTGCCAGCAGCGTGACCGGGACAGGTTTGGTCGCAGGCGAGCAGTACTTC. The rearrangement links TRBV9 to TRBJ2-7; 8 bases fit TRBD1. Germline values: CDR1 SGDLS, CDR2 YYNGEE. V shed 2 bases and J 6 bases; nucleotides not matched to a gene: 16. The CDR3 totals 17 residues.

The rearrangement joins TRBV6-2 or TRBV6-3 to TRBJ2-2; TRBD1 agrees at 12 bases. Germline trimming cut 6 bases from V and 4 bases from J; bases unmatched to any gene: 6. Germline assignment: CDR1 MNHEY and CDR2 SVGEGT. The length of the CDR3 is 16 residues. CDR3 amino acids: CASRPPGQGATGELFF. The DNA for the CDR3 is TGTGCCAGCAGGCCTCCGGGACAGGGGGCCACCGGGGAGCTGTTTTTT.

The table lists this clonotype with a count of one. The rearrangement links TRBV7-9 to TRBJ1-2, with TRBD1 identical over 7 bases. The CDR3 covers 13 residues. Germline CDR1 SEHNR, CDR2 FQNEAQ (reference sequence). V trimming: 5 bases; J trimming: 3 bases; junction bases outside the gene matches: 3. The CDR3 protein is CASSDRVYYGYTF. CDR3 coding DNA: TGTGCCAGCAGCGACAGGGTCTACTATGGCTACACCTTC.

The rearrangement uses TRBV5-1 and TRBJ2-2; unclear D gene. The CDR3 has 16 residues. The germline V and J ends were trimmed by 4 bases and 6 bases, with 19 bases remaining between them. Germline lookup yields CDR1 SGHRS and CDR2 YFSETQ. The CDR3 nucleotides are TGCGCCAGCAGCGTTCCCAGGACCCTTGCGGCCGGGGAGCTGTTTTTT. Amino acid sequence: CASSVPRTLAAGELFF.

V usage is TRBV7-9 and J usage is TRBJ2-5; no clear D. Germline V CDR1 and CDR2: SEHNR, FQNEAQ (reference sequence). The ends were cut back, 1 base at V and 2 bases at J, with 14 bases in the middle. The CDR3 runs to 16 residues. This CDR3 is CASSLEVGTTQETQYF. As DNA, the CDR3 is TGTGCCAGCAGCTTAGAGGTTGGAACAACACAAGAGACCCAGTACTTC.

The chain combines TRBV4-3 with TRBJ2-5; 8 bases line up with TRBD1. The CDR3 length is 14 residues. V was pared by 3 bases and J by 5 bases, with 5 bases of the junction left unmatched. Germline lookup yields CDR1 LGHNA and CDR2 YSLEER. The CDR3 DNA reads as TGCGCCAGCAGCCAGGTCACAGGGGGGGAGACCCAGTACTTC. Amino acid sequence: CASSQVTGGETQYF.

The V and J genes are TRBV27 and TRBJ1-2; 9 nucleotides agree with TRBD1. The V gene end was trimmed by 5 bases and the J gene end by 10 bases; junction bases not matched to a gene: 8. Looked up from germline, CDR1 is MNHEY and CDR2 is SMNVEV (reference sequence). CDR3 length equals 13 residues. CDR3 residues: CASSRYRGRDYTF. The CDR3 coding sequence is TGTGCCAGCAGTCGGTACAGGGGGCGAGACTACACCTTC.

This clonotype has only one observation. The rearrangement uses TRBV7-6 and TRBJ2-2; 10 bases agree with TRBD1. The CDR3 contains 14 residues. Germline V gene data show CDR1 as SGHVS and CDR2 as FNYEAQ. The V and J ends lost 6 bases and 7 bases, in that order; junction bases with no gene match: 5. CDR3 bases: TGTGCCAGCAGGCCGGACAGGGGGTACGGGGAGCTGTTTTTT. Its protein is CASRPDRGYGELFF.

The chain uses TRBV12-3 or TRBV12-4 and TRBJ2-2; D ambiguous. The CDR3 is 14 amino acids. V was pared by 5 bases and J by 6 bases, with 13 bases between. The chain's CDR3 is CASSRVGKSGELFF. The CDR3 DNA reads as TGTGCCAGCAGTAGAGTTGGGAAATCCGGGGAGCTGTTTTTT.

The chain couples TRBV5-1 to TRBJ1-1; 7 nucleotides line up with TRBD1. This CDR3 spans 17 amino acids. CDR1 is SGHRS, CDR2 YFSETQ, per germline. V trimming: 3 bases; J trimming: 1 base; junction bases outside the gene matches: 12. CDR3 nucleotide sequence: TGCGCCAGCAGCTGGGACAGACGGGAGAATCCGAACACTGAAGCTTTCTTT. Translating gives CASSWDRRENPNTEAFF.

The chain recombines TRBV20-1 with TRBJ2-3, with TRBD2 matching 9 bases. The CDR3 has 17 amino acids. From germline, CDR1 is DFQATT and CDR2 SNEGSKA (reference sequence). The ends lost 0 bases at V and 0 bases at J; junction bases unmatched: 7. Written as DNA, the CDR3 is TGCAGTGCTAGAGATCTAGGAGCGGGGGGTAGCACAGATACGCAGTATTTT. It specifies CSARDLGAGGSTDTQYF.

The chain recombines TRBV6-2 or TRBV6-3 with TRBJ2-7; perhaps D is TRBD1 or TRBD2 (5 bases each). The CDR3 covers 16 residues. CDR1 and CDR2 (germline): MNHEY, SVGEGT. Between the trimmed V and J ends, which lost 0 bases and 0 bases, there was a span of 12 bases. CDR3 sequence (DNA): TGTGCCAGCAGTTACTCCGGGACGTCGAGCTCCTACGAGCAGTACTTC. This codes for CASSYSGTSSSYEQYF.

The sample holds a few counts of this clonotype. This sequence joins TRBV15 and TRBJ2-7; D possibly matches TRBD1 or TRBD2 (6 bases each). Between the trimmed V and J ends, which lost 0 bases and 7 bases, there was a span of 13 bases. CDR3 size: 14 residues. Germline V gives CDR1 LNHNV, CDR2 YYDKDF (reference sequence). The chain's CDR3 is CATSRDTGAVEQYF. In DNA, the CDR3 is TGTGCCACCAGCAGAGATACGGGGGCGGTAGAGCAGTACTTC.

A word on this clonotype: A read error may account for a junction end that differs from germline. The chain recombines TRBV20-1 with TRBJ2-1; 9 positions match TRBD2. Germline values: CDR1 DFQATT, CDR2 SNEGSKA (reference sequence). This CDR3 contains 16 residues. CDR3 amino acids: CSAGGGASGSHNEQFF. Here the CDR3 DNA reads TGCAGTGCGGGCGGGGGGGCTTCGGGCTCCCACAATGAGCAGTTCTTC.

This sequence joins TRBV7-8 and TRBJ2-7; 7 bases match TRBD1. V was pared by 5 bases and J by 0 bases, with 10 bases of the junction left unmatched. This CDR3 contains 16 residues. Germline V gene sequence: CDR1 SGHVS, CDR2 FQNEAQ. CDR3 nucleotides: TGTGCCAGCAGCGCGATCAGGGACAGTAGCTCCTACGAGCAGTACTTC. Translated: CASSAIRDSSSYEQYF.

The chain links TRBV27 to TRBJ2-1; D unclear. Germline V CDR1 and CDR2: MNHEY, SMNVEV (reference sequence). The V end lost 1 base, the J end lost 15 bases, and 16 bases lay between the germline ends. This CDR3 region has 13 residues. In nucleotides, the CDR3 is TGTGCCAGCAGTTTATTGAACGGACCTCCCGCGTTCTTC. Protein product: CASSLLNGPPAFF.